The sequence of this T cell receptor (beta chain) was determined in a study of shared clonotypes between healthy human individuals. J gave up 7 bases and V 11 bases, and 8 bases lay outside the gene matches. The germline V gene has CDR1 MNHNY and CDR2 SVGAGI (reference sequence). The CDR3 loop spans 13 amino acids. The naive CD8 subset, CD45RO-negative cells positively selected for CCR7, excluded terminally differentiated effector memory CD45RA+ cells. The data were produced by immunoSEQ multiplex PCR, yet TCRdb's version contains in-frame clones alone and is incomplete. The repertoire holds about 2.2 million clones, with 93% as singletons.

The clonotype was recovered from a man aged 18 to 29 in good health. Some clones in this sample may be carry-over from other donors' samples. The chain has TRBV6-6 and TRBJ1-2; the match to TRBD1 covers 12 bases. Material for sequencing was naive CD8+ T cells from PBMCs. The CDR3 loop is CAAWDRGLFGYTF. In DNA form, the CDR3 reads TGTGCCGCCTGGGACAGGGGGCTTTTTGGCTACACCTTC.